This T cell receptor beta chain is from a study of T-cell memory formation after mild COVID-19. General study points: Clones contracting across day 15 to 85 had a balanced CD4/CD8 profile; later expanding clones leaned CD4+.

CDR3 length equals 14 residues. With 6 bases removed from V and 7 bases from J, the gap between germline ends came to 18 bases. From the 5' RACE reads, TCRdb called clonotypes with MiXCR, one entry per CDR3 protein. The repertoire holds around 320,000 distinct CDR3 sequences, with around 27% as singletons. About this clonotype: Its specificity is not known.

The origin of this receptor is an adult woman who had mild COVID-19 (a few samples of this study predate the infection). Cell type and time point are not known. Sequenced input: PBMCs or a T cell subset sorted from them (not recorded which). The gene calls are TRBV12-3 or TRBV12-4 and TRBJ1-2; TRBD1 is a possible D gene (5 bases). CDR3 region: CASSPDPAGGGYTF. The CDR3 DNA reads TGTGCCAGCAGCCCGGATCCGGCCGGGGGTGGCTACACCTTC.